Following are 9 T cell receptor beta chains from one sample sequenced in a study of cytomegalovirus exposure and HLA in healthy donors. PCR primers comprised 60 Vbeta and 13 Jbeta primers. Assay: immunoSEQ multiplex PCR; the TCRdb copy retains only in-frame clones and omits some. The sample table includes 70,000 or so clones. The sequenced sample was PBMCs. The receptor set was obtained from a man aged 35-49 years in good health and CMV-seronegative.

The chain couples TRBV10-3 to TRBJ1-5; 7 bases fit TRBD1. V trimming: 4 bases; J trimming: 3 bases; junction bases outside the gene matches: 3. From germline, CDR1 is ENHRY and CDR2 SYGVKD. CDR3 length equals 14 residues. CDR3 DNA sequence: TGTGCCATCAGTGTAGGACAGGACAATCAGCCCCAGCATTTT. Amino acids: CAISVGQDNQPQHF.

This chain joins TRBV15 and TRBJ2-3; 10 bases are a match to TRBD1. CDR3 length: 16 residues. Trimming removed 5 bases from V and 4 bases from J; junction bases left unmatched: 9. Germline V lookup: CDR1 LNHNV, CDR2 YYDKDF (reference sequence). CDR3 protein: CATSVHLGQGSDTQYF. CDR3 nucleotides: TGTGCCACCAGCGTACACCTGGGACAGGGGTCAGATACGCAGTATTTT.

CDR3 nucleotide sequence: TGTGCCAGCAGTTTAGGGACAGGAGGGGGATACTATGGCTACACCTTC. It yields the protein CASSLGTGGGYYGYTF. The J gene is TRBJ1-2, the V gene TRBV27, with TRBD1 matching over 8 bases. Germline V gene data show CDR1 as MNHEY and CDR2 as SMNVEV (reference sequence). The CDR3 runs to 16 residues. The V and J ends lost 2 bases and 3 bases, in that order; junction bases with no gene match: 8.

The chain combines TRBV30 with TRBJ1-1, with TRBD1 matching over 8 bases. The CDR3 has 15 amino acids. J gave up 5 bases and V 1 base, and 9 bases lay outside the gene matches. Germline CDR1 is GTSNPN and CDR2 is SVGIG (reference sequence). For the CDR3, the DNA is TGTGCCTGGAGTGCAGGGGGCGTGTCAAGGACTGAAGCTTTCTTT. Its translation is CAWSAGGVSRTEAFF.

CDR3 region: CASSRYLSGVDTYEQYF. Written as DNA, the CDR3 is TGCGCCAGCAGCCGATATCTGAGCGGGGTGGATACCTACGAGCAGTACTTC. The chain carries TRBV4-3 and TRBJ2-7; 7 nucleotides align to TRBD2. V lost 4 bases to trimming and J lost 2 bases; unmatched junction nucleotides: 14. The germline V gene has CDR1 LGHNA and CDR2 YSLEER. This CDR3 has 17 residues.

The V call is TRBV4-2, the J call TRBJ2-1, with 10 bases lining up with TRBD1. The CDR3 is made up of 16 amino acids. The germline CDR1 and CDR2 sequences are LGHNA and YNFKEQ. Trimming cost V 2 bases and J 3 bases; bases outside gene matches: 4. The CDR3 sequence is CASSQNRDRGYNEQFF. Written as DNA, the CDR3 is TGTGCCAGCAGCCAAAACCGGGACAGGGGCTACAATGAGCAGTTCTTC.

The rearrangement joins TRBV7-9 to TRBJ1-2; D is uncertain. CDR3 length equals 19 residues. Looked up from germline, CDR1 is SEHNR and CDR2 is FQNEAQ (reference sequence). V lost 1 base, J lost 4 bases, and 25 bases lay in between. The CDR3 region has the DNA TGTGCCAGCAGCTTAGTATATATGATGTTGACGGAGGAATTCTATGGCTACACCTTC. Protein: CASSLVYMMLTEEFYGYTF.

CDR3 sequence reads: CASSPLATSGDYNEQFF. CDR3 bases: TGTGCCAGCTCACCCTTAGCGACCTCGGGGGACTACAATGAGCAGTTCTTC. The chain is built from TRBV18 and TRBJ2-1, with D maybe TRBD2 (6 bases). The germline V gene encodes CDR1 KGHSH and CDR2 LQKENI. Trimming removed 3 bases at V and 3 bases at J, with 18 bases between. The CDR3 runs 17 residues.

The genes are TRBV7-9 and TRBJ2-3, with TRBD2 as a possible D gene (5 bases). This CDR3 comprises 15 residues. Per germline, CDR1 SEHNR and CDR2 FQNEAQ (reference sequence). The V end was cut by 8 bases, the J end by 2 bases, with 17 bases between. CDR3 bases: TGTGCCAGCCCGCCTAATCGCGGGTACACAGATACGCAGTATTTT. Protein sequence: CASPPNRGYTDTQYF.